Each of the 4 T cell receptor beta chains below was sequenced from the same sample in a study of blood T cell repertoires in COVID-19. Generated by immunoSEQ multiplex PCR, the TCRdb table keeps only in-frame clones and is missing some. The data show about 270,000 clones, approximately 89% seen once. The sample consisted of PBMCs or T cells enriched from blood (not recorded which). These receptors originate from a woman younger than 30 who had recovered from COVID-19.

V usage is TRBV5-6 and J usage is TRBJ1-2; weak D call: TRBD1 (5 bases). V lost 4 bases, J lost 8 bases, and 18 bases lay in between. Germline V lookup: CDR1 SGHDT, CDR2 YYEEEE. This CDR3 has 14 amino acids. The CDR3 is CASSPRTVQGGYTF. DNA for the CDR3: TGTGCCAGCAGCCCCCGGACGGTGCAGGGAGGCTACACCTTC.

This clone was recorded only once. The rearrangement joins TRBV4-1 to TRBJ2-7; possibly TRBD1 for D (6 bases). The CDR3 totals 15 residues. V lost 1 base, J lost 3 bases, and 13 bases lay in between. Germline CDR1 is MGHRA and CDR2 is YSYEKL. DNA for the CDR3: TGCGCCAGCAGCCAAGCCCCGGGACAAAGCTACGAGCAGTACTTC. Translated, it gives CASSQAPGQSYEQYF.

This chain joins TRBV6-5 and TRBJ2-7, with 11 bases that match TRBD1. This CDR3 contains 14 residues. The ends lost 7 bases at V and 6 bases at J; junction bases unmatched: 8. Per germline, CDR1 MNHEY and CDR2 SVGAGI. CDR3 sequence (DNA): TGTGCCAGCACGCCGGACAGGGGGCGGGGCGAGCAGTACTTC. Translating gives CASTPDRGRGEQYF.

The rearrangement uses TRBV4-3 and TRBJ2-5; TRBD2 matches 12 bases. The CDR3 consists of 15 residues. J was trimmed by 4 bases and V by 8 bases; bases with no gene match: 8. Germline CDR1 reads LGHNA; CDR2 reads YSLEER. CDR3 region: CASSSGGARGETQYF. DNA for the CDR3: TGCGCCAGCTCTAGCGGGGGGGCCAGGGGAGAGACCCAGTACTTC.